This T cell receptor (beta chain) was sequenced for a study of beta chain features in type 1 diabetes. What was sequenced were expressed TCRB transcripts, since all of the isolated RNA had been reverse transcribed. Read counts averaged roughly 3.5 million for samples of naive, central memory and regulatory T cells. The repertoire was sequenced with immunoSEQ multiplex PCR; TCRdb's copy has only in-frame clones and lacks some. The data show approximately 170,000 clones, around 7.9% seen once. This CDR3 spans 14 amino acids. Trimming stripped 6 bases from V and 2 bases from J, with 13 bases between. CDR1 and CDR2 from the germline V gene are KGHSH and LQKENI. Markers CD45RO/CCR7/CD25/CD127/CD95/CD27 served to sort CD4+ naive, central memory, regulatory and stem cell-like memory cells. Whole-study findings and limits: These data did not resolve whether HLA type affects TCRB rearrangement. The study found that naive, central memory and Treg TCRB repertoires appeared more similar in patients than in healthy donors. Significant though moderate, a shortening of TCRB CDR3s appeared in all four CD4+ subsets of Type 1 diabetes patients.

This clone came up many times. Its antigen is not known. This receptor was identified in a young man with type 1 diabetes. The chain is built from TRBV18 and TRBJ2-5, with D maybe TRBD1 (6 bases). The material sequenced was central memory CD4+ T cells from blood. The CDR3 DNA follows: TGTGCCAGCTCTCAGGGGATAGGACAAGAGACCCAGTACTTC. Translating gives CASSQGIGQETQYF.